The 29 T cell receptor beta chains below all came from one sample that was sequenced in a study of shared clonotypes between healthy human individuals. CD45RO-negative CD8 cells positively selected for CCR7 made up the naive population, which excluded terminally differentiated effector memory CD45RA+ cells. The repertoire was sequenced with immunoSEQ multiplex PCR; TCRdb's copy has only in-frame clones and lacks some. Here the sample spans around 600,000 clones, roughly 95% being singletons. The sample comprised naive CD8+ T cells sorted from blood. The receptors were gathered from a woman aged 30 to 39 in good health.

The chain combines TRBV19 with TRBJ1-2; TRBD1 aligns across 8 bases. J lost 3 bases, V lost 5 bases, and 5 bases had no gene match. The CDR3 sequence is 14 residues long. Per the germline V gene, CDR1 is LNHDA and CDR2 is SQIVND (reference sequence). The CDR3, as DNA: TGTGCCAGTAGTTCAGGACAGGGAGACTATGGCTACACCTTC. It translates to CASSSGQGDYGYTF.

The chain combines TRBV10-2 with TRBJ2-3; maybe TRBD1 (6 bases). CDR1 and CDR2 from the germline V gene are WSHSY and SAAADI. This CDR3 comprises 15 residues. Trimming removed 2 bases from V and 5 bases from J, with 14 bases in between. CDR3 amino acids: CASSETGWMGDTQYF. CDR3 DNA sequence: TGCGCCAGCAGTGAGACAGGGTGGATGGGAGATACGCAGTATTTT.

This clone has a handful of counts. Within the sample, other DNA sequences also encode this same CDR3. The chain couples TRBV28 to TRBJ2-7; D gene unclear. This CDR3 contains 12 residues. V shed 6 bases and J shed 4 bases, with 10 bases lying between them. Looked up from germline, CDR1 is MDHEN and CDR2 is SYDVKM. The CDR3 spells CASSRPPYEQYF. The CDR3 nucleotides read TGTGCCAGCAGCCGACCCCCGTACGAGCAGTACTTC.

The rearrangement joins TRBV28 to TRBJ1-6; D is possibly TRBD1 (5 bases). The V gene lost 6 bases and the J gene lost 8 bases, with 17 bases spanning the gap. The CDR3 covers 15 residues. The germline gives CDR1 MDHEN, CDR2 SYDVKM. The CDR3 bases are TGTGCCAGCAGAAGCGCCGGGCAGGGACATTCACCCCTCCACTTT. It yields the protein CASRSAGQGHSPLHF.

The chain combines TRBV7-8 with TRBJ2-5; the match to TRBD2 covers 13 bases. Looked up from germline, CDR1 is SGHVS and CDR2 is FQNEAQ. V trimming: 6 bases; J trimming: 1 base; junction bases outside the gene matches: 8. The CDR3 loop spans 17 amino acids. The DNA for the CDR3 is TGTGCCAGCAGAAGACTAGCGGGAGGTATAATCCAAGAGACCCAGTACTTC. Translating gives CASRRLAGGIIQETQYF.

The V call is TRBV28, the J call TRBJ2-7; D is undetermined. From germline, CDR1 is MDHEN and CDR2 SYDVKM. Trimming stripped 5 bases from V and 2 bases from J, with 13 bases between. There are 14 residues in the CDR3. This CDR3 is CASSPEHNTYEQYF. The CDR3 DNA is TGTGCCAGCAGTCCGGAACATAATACCTACGAGCAGTACTTC.

The chain joins TRBV10-3 to TRBJ2-5, with a tentative D call TRBD2 (6 bases). The length of the CDR3 is 15 residues. V shed 0 bases and J shed 7 bases, with 15 bases lying between them. CDR1 is ENHRY and CDR2 is SYGVKD in the germline V gene. In DNA form, the CDR3 reads TGTGCCATCAGTGAGTCATCCACTAGCTTTTGGACCCAGTACTTC. This codes for CAISESSTSFWTQYF.

This clone occurred once. The chain is built from TRBV10-1 and TRBJ1-4; D remains unclear. The V end lost 4 bases, the J end lost 5 bases, and 26 bases lay between the germline ends. The length of the CDR3 is 19 residues. Germline loops: CDR1 WNHNN, CDR2 SYGVQD (reference sequence). The CDR3 sequence is CASSGNPGHDAKVNEKLFF. In DNA, the CDR3 is TGCGCCAGCAGTGGGAATCCGGGCCACGACGCGAAGGTCAATGAAAAACTGTTTTTT.

The chain combines TRBV28 with TRBJ1-2; tentative D call: TRBD1 (6 bases). V gave up 6 bases and J gave up 5 bases, with 16 bases separating them. The CDR3 extends over 14 amino acids. CDR1 and CDR2 from the germline V gene are MDHEN and SYDVKM. Here the CDR3 reads CASSPNQGPYGYTF. In nucleotides, the CDR3 is TGTGCCAGCAGCCCAAATCAGGGGCCTTATGGCTACACCTTC.

This rearrangement joins TRBV7-9 to TRBJ1-5; D might be TRBD1 (5 bases). Germline V gene data show CDR1 as SEHNR and CDR2 as FQNEAQ (reference sequence). The CDR3 covers 15 residues. Trimming pared 5 bases from V and 0 bases from J, leaving 11 bases between. The CDR3 nucleotides are TGTGCCAGCAGCGGAGAGACAGCTAGCAATCAGCCCCAGCATTTT. As protein: CASSGETASNQPQHF.

This chain connects TRBV30 to TRBJ2-3; 7 bases map to TRBD2. The ends lost 2 bases at V and 1 base at J; junction bases unmatched: 21. There are 20 residues in the CDR3. CDR1 is GTSNPN, CDR2 SVGIG, per germline (reference sequence). CDR3 residues: CAWSWGEEASGRHGTDTQYF. The DNA for the CDR3 is TGTGCCTGGAGTTGGGGTGAGGAGGCTAGCGGACGACATGGCACAGATACGCAGTATTTT.

This sequence joins TRBV6-1 and TRBJ1-4; TRBD1 might be the D (6 bases). V lost 10 bases to trimming and J lost 5 bases, with 14 bases between them. This CDR3 has 13 residues. The V gene's germline CDR1 is MNHNS and CDR2 SASEGT. The CDR3 DNA follows: TGTGCCACCTGGACAGCGCTGAATGAAAAACTGTTTTTT. Translated: CATWTALNEKLFF.

The V call is TRBV7-8, the J call TRBJ2-3; 12 nucleotides line up with TRBD2. The V segment lost 5 bases and the J segment 1 base; nucleotides outside the gene matches: 13. The CDR3 is 19 residues long. Germline V gene lookup returns CDR1 SGHVS and CDR2 FQNEAQ. The CDR3 DNA reads as TGTGCCAGCAGCACCAGACTAGCGGGAGTCGAGTATGGCACAGATACGCAGTATTTT. Protein sequence: CASSTRLAGVEYGTDTQYF. The variable domain in full, with the rest retrieved from reference TRBV7-8 and TRBJ2-3, is GAGVSQSPRYKVAKRGQDVALRCDPISGHVSLFWYQQALGQGPEFLTYFQNEAQLDKSGLPSDRFFAERPEGSVSTLKIQRTQQEDSAVYLCASSTRLAGVEYGTDTQYFGPGTRLTVL.

This clone was found once. The same CDR3 is also encoded by other DNA sequences in this sample. Here the CDR3 reads CATSREGGTEAFF. The CDR3 nucleotides read TGTGCCACCAGCAGAGAAGGAGGAACTGAAGCTTTCTTT. V and J are TRBV15 and TRBJ1-1; D unresolved. Germline V gene lookup returns CDR1 LNHNV and CDR2 YYDKDF (reference sequence). The V end was cut by 0 bases, the J end by 5 bases, with 7 bases between. The CDR3 has 13 amino acids.

The chain joins TRBV20-1 to TRBJ1-1; no definite D call. Trimming took 5 bases from V and 7 from J, leaving 11 bases between them. Germline V gene data show CDR1 as DFQATT and CDR2 as SNEGSKA (reference sequence). CDR3 length: 11 amino acids. Here the CDR3 DNA reads TGCAGTGCTTTAGACACAATTGAAGCTTTCTTT. Translating gives CSALDTIEAFF.

The chain couples TRBV27 to TRBJ2-5; 7 bases fit TRBD2. The CDR3 consists of 10 residues. The germline gives CDR1 MNHEY, CDR2 SMNVEV (reference sequence). Losses at the gene ends were 9 bases for V and 5 bases for J; bases not matched to a gene: 0. For the CDR3, the DNA is TGTGCCAGGGGGGGGGAGACCCAGTACTTC. Translation gives CARGGETQYF.

The chain has TRBV11-2 and TRBJ2-7, with 7 bases that match TRBD2. The trim removed 2 bases at V and 0 bases at J, leaving 4 bases unmatched. Looked up from germline, CDR1 is SGHAT and CDR2 is FQNNGV. The CDR3 runs 15 residues. CDR3 region: CASSLSAGNSYEQYF. In nucleotides, the CDR3 is TGTGCCAGCAGCTTATCAGCGGGGAACTCCTACGAGCAGTACTTC.

This clone was observed once. The chain combines TRBV6-5 with TRBJ1-1; D perhaps matches TRBD1 (5 bases). This CDR3 has 14 amino acids. CDR1 MNHEY and CDR2 SVGAGI come from the germline V gene. V lost 6 bases and J 4 bases, leaving 15 bases between the germline ends. The CDR3 DNA is TGTGCCAGCAGCTACGTGGGGGAGAGCACTGAAGCTTTCTTT. Amino acid sequence: CASSYVGESTEAFF.

This clone has at least ten counts. V gene TRBV28 combines with J gene TRBJ2-7, with D perhaps TRBD1 or TRBD2 (5 bases each). Looked up from germline, CDR1 is MDHEN and CDR2 is SYDVKM. The V end lost 4 bases, the J end lost 0 bases, and 16 bases lay between the germline ends. The CDR3 runs to 16 residues. The CDR3 reads CASSSGTATFSYEQYF. DNA for the CDR3: TGTGCCAGCAGTTCCGGGACGGCAACTTTCTCCTACGAGCAGTACTTC.

The chain carries TRBV19 and TRBJ1-5; TRBD1 might be the D (6 bases). Germline V gives CDR1 LNHDA, CDR2 SQIVND (reference sequence). The CDR3 is 14 residues long. Trimming shortened V by 9 bases and J by 6 bases, and 18 bases separated the two germline ends. CDR3 bases: TGTGCCAGCAGCATTTGGGGGGCAGGTCAGCCCCAGCATTTT. Translated, it gives CASSIWGAGQPQHF.

The genes are TRBV2 and TRBJ1-1; D is undetermined. There are 12 residues in the CDR3. Germline V gene data show CDR1 as SNHLY and CDR2 as FYNNEI. V was trimmed by 7 bases and J by 0 bases, leaving 6 bases between them. DNA for the CDR3: TGTGCCAGCAATCCAGTGAACACTGAAGCTTTCTTT. This translates into CASNPVNTEAFF. Complete variable domain (other parts from reference TRBV2 and TRBJ1-1): EPEVTQTPSHQVTQMGQEVILRCVPISNHLYFYWYRQILGQKVEFLVSFYNNEISEKSEIFDDQFSVERPDGSNFTLKIRSTKLEDSAMYFCASNPVNTEAFFGQGTRLTVV.

V gene TRBV15 combines with J gene TRBJ1-3; TRBD1 agrees at 12 bases. This CDR3 has 13 amino acids. The germline V gene has CDR1 LNHNV and CDR2 YYDKDF (reference sequence). Trimming cost V 5 bases and J 8 bases; bases outside gene matches: 1. This CDR3 reads CATSRDRGHTIYF. The CDR3 nucleotides read TGTGCCACCAGCCGGGACAGGGGGCACACCATATATTTT.

CDR3 sequence: CASRGGGGTEAFF. The CDR3 DNA follows: TGCGCCAGCAGAGGAGGAGGTGGAACTGAAGCTTTCTTT. This chain uses TRBV10-2 with TRBJ1-1; no firm D call. The CDR3 has 13 amino acids. The V end was cut by 6 bases, the J end by 5 bases, with 13 bases between. CDR1 and CDR2 (germline): WSHSY, SAAADI.

In nucleotides, the CDR3 is TGTGCCAGCAGCTTAGGGGACTGGGCCCCCTTTGATGAAAAACTGTTTTTT. Translation: CASSLGDWAPFDEKLFF. The chain couples TRBV5-5 to TRBJ1-4, with D possibly TRBD1 on 5 matching bases. Trimming stripped 2 bases from V and 6 bases from J, with 20 bases between. This CDR3 comprises 17 residues. Germline loops: CDR1 SGHKS, CDR2 YYEKEE (reference sequence).

The chain combines TRBV29-1 with TRBJ2-1; 16 bases map to TRBD2. The CDR3 spans 18 residues. Germline V gene sequence: CDR1 SQVTM, CDR2 ANQGSEA. The V and J ends lost 8 bases and 2 bases, in that order; junction bases with no gene match: 12. CDR3 nucleotide sequence: TGCAGCTCCCCTTCCGGGACTAGCGGGAGGGGTACCTACAATGAGCAGTTCTTC. Its protein product is CSSPSGTSGRGTYNEQFF.

The chain joins TRBV14 to TRBJ1-1, with 7 bases fitting TRBD1. Unmatched junction bases numbered 4, after V lost 0 bases and J lost 3 bases. Germline assignment: CDR1 SGHDN and CDR2 FVKESK. The CDR3 contains 15 residues. The CDR3 is CASSQEDRAYTEAFF. CDR3 DNA sequence: TGTGCCAGCAGCCAAGAAGACAGGGCGTACACTGAAGCTTTCTTT.

This clone was recorded a few times. The gene calls are TRBV28 and TRBJ1-2; D unclear. Germline loops: CDR1 MDHEN, CDR2 SYDVKM. V was pared by 1 base and J by 0 bases, with 6 bases between. This CDR3 is 14 amino acids long. The chain's CDR3 is CASSLLWANYGYTF. CDR3 nucleotide sequence: TGTGCCAGCAGTTTATTGTGGGCTAACTATGGCTACACCTTC.

The rearrangement links TRBV4-1 to TRBJ2-2; 7 nucleotides line up with TRBD1. V shed 5 bases, J shed 2 bases, and the junction held 11 bases outside the gene matches. The CDR3 runs 17 residues. The germline V gene has CDR1 MGHRA and CDR2 YSYEKL. This chain's CDR3 is CASSENRGFYNTGELFF. The CDR3 DNA sequence: TGCGCCAGCAGCGAAAACAGGGGTTTCTATAACACCGGGGAGCTGTTTTTT.

A remark on this clone: Other DNA sequences in the same sample also yield this CDR3. This chain links TRBV5-1 with TRBJ2-7, with D perhaps assigned TRBD1 or TRBD2 (5 bases each). The CDR3 loop spans 15 amino acids. Trimming removed 3 bases at V and 3 bases at J, with 16 bases between. The germline V gene has CDR1 SGHRS and CDR2 YFSETQ. The CDR3 DNA reads as TGCGCCAGCAGCTCCGGACCCGAGGGGAGCTACGAGCAGTACTTC. This gives the protein CASSSGPEGSYEQYF. Full variable domain (missing parts from reference TRBV5-1 and TRBJ2-7): KAGVTQTPRYLIKTRGQQVTLSCSPISGHRSVSWYQQTPGQGLQFLFEYFSETQRNKGNFPGRFSGRQFSNSRSEMNVSTLELGDSALYLCASSSGPEGSYEQYFGPGTRLTVT.